The T cell receptor (beta chain) described here comes from a study of shared clonotypes between healthy human individuals. Overall study findings and caveats: Relative to clonotypes present in all four donors, those not shared had lower generation probabilities. Collection of samples was limited to blood; tissue repertoires likely differ.

Evenly divided among several immunoSEQ plates was the genomic DNA of each subset. Sequencing used immunoSEQ multiplex PCR; TCRdb keeps in-frame clones, though not all of them. The data show under 1,100,000 clones, with about 80% seen just once and less than 1.5% held by the top ten. Deletions cut 3 bases from V and 7 bases from J, with 7 bases between. This CDR3 is 12 amino acids long. The V gene's germline CDR1 is WSHSY and CDR2 SAAADI. In the case of this clone: What it recognizes is unknown. At the DNA level, this CDR3 is encoded by other sequences in the same sample as well.

The chain is built from TRBV10-2 and TRBJ2-1; D perhaps matches TRBD1 (5 bases). The sample comprised memory CD4+ T cells sorted from blood. Stated subset: CD45RA-negative fraction. The clonotype comes from a man between 18 and 35 years old in good health. CDR3 DNA: TGCGCCAGCAGTGATAGGGGAAATGAGCAGTTCTTC. This translates into CASSDRGNEQFF.